Presented here are 31 T cell receptor beta chains from one specimen sequenced in a study of cytomegalovirus exposure and HLA in healthy donors. 13 Jbeta primers and 60 Vbeta primers were used for the PCR. The repertoire was sequenced with immunoSEQ multiplex PCR; TCRdb's copy has only in-frame clones and lacks some. This sample contains around 140,000 clones. Sequenced material: PBMCs. The receptors stem from a woman aged 18-35 years in good health and CMV-seronegative.

This rearrangement joins TRBV7-9 to TRBJ1-2, with D hard to call. With 2 bases removed from V and 5 bases from J, the gap between germline ends came to 6 bases. The CDR3 is 12 amino acids. CDR1 SEHNR and CDR2 FQNEAQ come from the germline V gene (reference sequence). The CDR3 protein is CASSLNLYGYTF. Here the CDR3 DNA reads TGTGCCAGCAGCTTAAATCTATATGGCTACACCTTC. Full variable domain (rest looked up from reference TRBV7-9 and TRBJ1-2): DTGVSQNPRHKITKRGQNVTFRCDPISEHNRLYWYRQTLGQGPEFLTYFQNEAQLEKSRLLSDRFSAERPKGSFSTLEIQRTEQGDSAMYLCASSLNLYGYTFGSGTRLTVV.

V gene TRBV4-3 combines with J gene TRBJ2-7; 7 bases are a match to TRBD1. Germline trimming cut 1 base from V and 3 bases from J; bases unmatched to any gene: 3. In germline, CDR1 is LGHNA, CDR2 YSLEER. There are 14 residues in the CDR3. The CDR3 bases are TGCGCCAGCAGCCAAGCGGCAGGGGGCTACGAGCAGTACGTC. Translated: CASSQAAGGYEQYV.

The chain couples TRBV14 to TRBJ2-1; 7 bases are a match to TRBD2. J was trimmed by 5 bases and V by 4 bases; bases with no gene match: 11. Germline V gene sequence: CDR1 SGHDN, CDR2 FVKESK. The CDR3 length is 16 residues. CDR3 bases: TGTGCCAGCAGCCCTCGGTTTGGAGCGGGGAACAATGAGCAGTTCTTC. Translation gives CASSPRFGAGNNEQFF.

The rearrangement links TRBV29-1 to TRBJ1-2, with TRBD1 matching over 9 bases. This CDR3 region has 15 residues. Trimming removed 2 bases from V and 5 bases from J; junction bases left unmatched: 9. The V gene's germline CDR1 is SQVTM and CDR2 ANQGSEA. CDR3 bases: TGCAGCGTTGAACCGGGACAGGGTTATAATTATGGCTACACCTTC. This gives the protein CSVEPGQGYNYGYTF.

A remark on this clone: At one boundary the junction diverges from the germline segment, which might be a read error. The V and J genes are TRBV2 and TRBJ2-7; a possible D gene is TRBD2 (7 bases). The V gene's germline CDR1 is SNHLY and CDR2 FYNNEI. The CDR3 has 14 residues. CDR3 sequence reads: CASSEGQQGGTPCF. The CDR3 coding sequence is TGTGCCAGCAGTGAAGGGCAACAGGGAGGGACCCCGTGCTTC.

The CDR3 DNA reads TGTGCCAGCAGCTTAGGGACTAGCGGGAGTGAACAGCAGTTCTTC. It specifies CASSLGTSGSEQQFF. The chain is built from TRBV7-9 and TRBJ2-1, with 13 bases that match TRBD2. Germline V CDR1 and CDR2: SEHNR, FQNEAQ (reference sequence). There are 15 residues in the CDR3. The trim removed 1 base at V and 11 bases at J, leaving 5 bases unmatched.

V and J are TRBV29-1 and TRBJ2-3, with a possible D match to TRBD2 (6 bases). CDR1 is SQVTM, CDR2 ANQGSEA, per germline. With 5 bases removed from V and 6 bases from J, the gap between germline ends came to 21 bases. The CDR3 is made up of 15 amino acids. CDR3 DNA sequence: TGCAGCGTTTATCAACCTGGCGGGGAGAGCGATACGCAGTATTTT. Amino acids: CSVYQPGGESDTQYF.

The V call is TRBV2, the J call TRBJ2-3, with 7 bases identical to TRBD2. Germline CDR1 reads SNHLY; CDR2 reads FYNNEI. The CDR3 covers 17 residues. With V trimmed by 2 bases and J by 8 bases, 16 bases remained unmatched. The CDR3 loop reads CASSEMVAALGGGTQYF. As DNA, the CDR3 is TGTGCCAGCAGTGAAATGGTAGCGGCCTTGGGCGGGGGTACGCAGTATTTT.

The chain uses TRBV6-6 and TRBJ1-2; D is unresolved. CDR3 length equals 13 residues. Germline CDR1 and CDR2: MNHNY and SVGAGI (reference sequence). Deletions cut 8 bases from V and 5 bases from J, with 15 bases between. The CDR3 region has the DNA TGTGCCAGCCTGCTGGGCGTTTATTATGGCTACACCTTC. This encodes CASLLGVYYGYTF.

J is TRBJ1-3 and V is TRBV11-2; 8 bases are a match to TRBD1. Germline V gives CDR1 SGHAT, CDR2 FQNNGV. This CDR3 spans 15 amino acids. The trim removed 2 bases at V and 2 bases at J, leaving 2 bases unmatched. This CDR3 is CASSLLDRAGNTIYF. CDR3 nucleotides: TGTGCCAGCAGCTTACTGGACAGGGCTGGAAACACCATATATTTT.

The gene calls are TRBV27 and TRBJ2-1, with unresolved D. Trimming pared 2 bases from V and 0 bases from J, leaving 14 bases between. Germline assignment: CDR1 MNHEY and CDR2 SMNVEV (reference sequence). The CDR3 loop spans 17 amino acids. This chain's CDR3 is CASSLRGTGSSYNEQFF. CDR3 in DNA: TGTGCCAGCAGTTTAAGAGGCACGGGTAGCTCCTACAATGAGCAGTTCTTC.

The rearrangement uses TRBV29-1 and TRBJ1-2; 10 positions match TRBD1. The J segment lost 0 bases and the V segment lost 4 bases, leaving 8 bases of the junction unmatched. CDR3 size: 16 residues. In germline, CDR1 is SQVTM, CDR2 ANQGSEA. CDR3 residues: CSVVFHGTGANYGYTF. DNA for the CDR3: TGCAGCGTTGTATTTCATGGGACAGGGGCTAACTATGGCTACACCTTC.

The chain employs TRBV19 and TRBJ1-1; D is perhaps TRBD1 (6 bases). The CDR3 contains 13 residues. CDR1 and CDR2 from the germline V gene are LNHDA and SQIVND (reference sequence). Deletions cut 5 bases from V and 4 bases from J, with 11 bases between. This CDR3 reads CASSSQGPTEAFF. In DNA, the CDR3 is TGTGCCAGTAGTTCACAGGGCCCCACTGAAGCTTTCTTT.

This chain uses TRBV2 with TRBJ2-6, with a possible D match to TRBD2 (5 bases). Between the trimmed V and J ends, which lost 5 bases and 0 bases, there was a span of 17 bases. The germline gives CDR1 SNHLY, CDR2 FYNNEI. This CDR3 spans 18 amino acids. The CDR3 region has the DNA TGTGCCAGCAGTTATACTCCTCGGGGTGGCTCTGGGGCCAACGTCCTGACTTTC. Amino acids: CASSYTPRGGSGANVLTF. Filled out from reference TRBV2 and TRBJ2-6, the complete variable domain reads EPEVTQTPSHQVTQMGQEVILRCVPISNHLYFYWYRQILGQKVEFLVSFYNNEISEKSEIFDDQFSVERPDGSNFTLKIRSTKLEDSAMYFCASSYTPRGGSGANVLTFGAGSRLTVL.

This sequence joins TRBV15 and TRBJ2-5, with a possible D match to TRBD2 (5 bases). The J call may be faulty, since TRBJ2-7 better matches the DNA end. The CDR3 spans 14 residues. Per germline, CDR1 LNHNV and CDR2 YYDKDF (reference sequence). The CDR3 DNA follows: TGTGCCACCAGCAGAGATGTGGGAGCCTACGAGCAGTACTTC. It codes for CATSRDVGAYEQYF.

The chain recombines TRBV9 with TRBJ2-1; D is perhaps TRBD2 (6 bases). Per the germline V gene, CDR1 is SGDLS and CDR2 is YYNGEE. The CDR3 loop spans 16 amino acids. V lost 2 bases and J 4 bases, leaving 16 bases between the germline ends. The CDR3 bases are TGTGCCAGCAGCGTGGGGCGGGGTTCGCCGTACAATGAGCAGTTCTTC. Protein product: CASSVGRGSPYNEQFF.

The chain employs TRBV6-1 and TRBJ2-5, with 9 bases fitting TRBD1. V gave up 7 bases and J gave up 4 bases; unmatched junction bases: 4. CDR3 length: 13 residues. Germline CDR1 is MNHNS and CDR2 is SASEGT. The chain's CDR3 is CASIQGARETQYF. CDR3 DNA sequence: TGTGCCAGCATACAGGGGGCGCGAGAGACCCAGTACTTC.

The gene calls are TRBV19 and TRBJ2-1; D is possibly TRBD1 (6 bases). The V and J ends lost 5 bases and 4 bases respectively, with 15 bases between them. Germline V CDR1 and CDR2: LNHDA, SQIVND (reference sequence). The CDR3 length is 15 residues. CDR3 nucleotide sequence: TGTGCCAGTAGTCCGTTAAGACAGGAATACAATGAGCAGTTCTTC. Protein product: CASSPLRQEYNEQFF.

The chain employs TRBV5-1 and TRBJ2-1; weak D call: TRBD2 (5 bases). The CDR3 length is 15 residues. The V gene lost 4 bases and the J gene lost 4 bases, with 15 bases spanning the gap. Germline V gene sequence: CDR1 SGHRS, CDR2 YFSETQ. CDR3 amino acids: CASSPITSGYNEQFF. The CDR3 bases are TGCGCCAGCAGCCCCATAACCAGCGGATACAATGAGCAGTTCTTC. The whole variable domain, filled in from reference TRBV5-1 and TRBJ2-1, reads KAGVTQTPRYLIKTRGQQVTLSCSPISGHRSVSWYQQTPGQGLQFLFEYFSETQRNKGNFPGRFSGRQFSNSRSEMNVSTLELGDSALYLCASSPITSGYNEQFFGPGTRLTVL.

The chain is built from TRBV10-1 and TRBJ2-1; maybe TRBD2 (5 bases). Trimming pared 4 bases from V and 5 bases from J, leaving 9 bases between. The germline CDR1 and CDR2 sequences are WNHNN and SYGVQD (reference sequence). There are 13 residues in the CDR3. CDR3 sequence reads: CASSVLEDNEQFF. The CDR3 nucleotides read TGCGCCAGCAGTGTTCTGGAGGACAATGAGCAGTTCTTC.

V gene TRBV27 combines with J gene TRBJ1-1; D remains unclear. This CDR3 has 15 residues. V shed 1 base and J shed 6 bases, with 15 bases lying between them. Germline lookup yields CDR1 MNHEY and CDR2 SMNVEV (reference sequence). The CDR3 DNA reads as TGTGCCAGCAGTTTATTTTCCGGGTTGGGTCCTGAAGCTTTCTTT. It encodes CASSLFSGLGPEAFF.

The chain couples TRBV25-1 to TRBJ2-3, with 12 nucleotides matching TRBD2. Germline V gene data show CDR1 as MGHDK and CDR2 as SYGVNS. The CDR3 runs to 16 residues. V shed 4 bases and J 1 base; nucleotides not matched to a gene: 3. As DNA, the CDR3 is TGTGCCAGCAGTGGACTAGCGGGAGCCCGCACAGATACGCAGTATTTT. Amino acid sequence: CASSGLAGARTDTQYF.

V gene TRBV21-1 combines with J gene TRBJ2-7; the DNA was not used to check the table's D call, TRBD2. TRBV21-1 is a pseudogene. The CDR3 contains 16 residues. CDR3 residues: CASSKGAGGISYEQYV. As DNA, the CDR3 is TGTGCCAGCAGCAAAGGTGCGGGCGGGATCTCCTACGAGCAGTACGTC.

This chain joins TRBV6-6 and TRBJ1-2, with D possibly TRBD1 on 6 matching bases. V lost 2 bases, J lost 2 bases, and 9 bases lay in between. CDR3 length: 14 amino acids. CDR1 MNHNY and CDR2 SVGAGI come from the germline V gene (reference sequence). CDR3: CASSYADRNYGYTF. CDR3 in DNA: TGTGCCAGCAGTTACGCGGACAGAAACTATGGCTACACCTTC.

V usage is TRBV9 and J usage is TRBJ1-2; TRBD1 might be the D (6 bases). Between the trimmed V and J ends, which lost 4 bases and 7 bases, there was a span of 35 bases. CDR1 is SGDLS and CDR2 is YYNGEE in the germline V gene. The CDR3 loop spans 20 amino acids. The CDR3 loop is CASSPTPRATVVLGAGGYTF. In nucleotides, the CDR3 is TGTGCCAGCAGCCCAACTCCTCGGGCTACCGTGGTCTTGGGGGCCGGTGGCTACACCTTC.

V and J are TRBV25-1 and TRBJ1-5; D possibly corresponds to TRBD1 (5 bases). Per the germline V gene, CDR1 is MGHDK and CDR2 is SYGVNS. CDR3 length: 13 amino acids. V was cut by 3 bases and J by 6 bases, with 9 bases left in between. The CDR3 loop reads CASSEGGTQPQHF. Written as DNA, the CDR3 is TGTGCCAGCAGTGAGGGGGGTACTCAGCCCCAGCATTTT.

The chain uses TRBV5-1 and TRBJ2-7; D may be TRBD2 (6 bases). CDR3 size: 14 residues. From germline, CDR1 is SGHRS and CDR2 YFSETQ. Deletions cut 2 bases from V and 5 bases from J, with 14 bases between. CDR3 nucleotide sequence: TGCGCCAGCAGCTTTTCGGGACTCCTAAACGAGCAGTACTTC. Its translation: CASSFSGLLNEQYF. The full variable domain, in which reference TRBV5-1 and TRBJ2-7 provide the parts outside the CDR3, is KAGVTQTPRYLIKTRGQQVTLSCSPISGHRSVSWYQQTPGQGLQFLFEYFSETQRNKGNFPGRFSGRQFSNSRSEMNVSTLELGDSALYLCASSFSGLLNEQYFGPGTRLTVT.

The J gene is TRBJ1-3, the V gene TRBV19; perhaps TRBD1 as D (5 bases). With 6 bases removed from V and 2 bases from J, the gap between germline ends came to 11 bases. This CDR3 has 14 amino acids. Germline V gene data show CDR1 as LNHDA and CDR2 as SQIVND (reference sequence). CDR3 sequence reads: CASRFGGAGNTIYF. The CDR3 DNA follows: TGTGCCAGTAGGTTCGGAGGGGCTGGAAACACCATATATTTT.

The chain couples TRBV19 to TRBJ1-2, with D hard to call. CDR1 is LNHDA and CDR2 is SQIVND in the germline V gene (reference sequence). V was cut by 5 bases and J by 0 bases, with 7 bases left in between. The CDR3 length is 13 residues. CDR3 region: CASSPAANYGYTF. The CDR3 nucleotides read TGTGCCAGTAGTCCAGCGGCTAACTATGGCTACACCTTC.

The rearrangement uses TRBV1 and TRBJ1-4. TRBV1 is a documented pseudogene. The CDR3 contains 14 residues. The CDR3 sequence: CTSSPESGGEKLFF. The CDR3 bases are TGCACCAGCAGCCCAGAATCGGGAGGTGAAAAACTGTTTTTT.

The V gene is TRBV9, the J gene TRBJ1-2; D is uncertain. This CDR3 has 14 amino acids. V was pared by 1 base and J by 5 bases, with 12 bases between. Per the germline V gene, CDR1 is SGDLS and CDR2 is YYNGEE. The CDR3 region has the DNA TGTGCCAGCAGCGTATCTTCACAGTTTTATGGCTACACCTTC. Translating it yields CASSVSSQFYGYTF.